Listed here are 14 T cell receptor beta chains from one sample, sequenced in a study of blood T cell repertoires in COVID-19. Sequencing used immunoSEQ multiplex PCR; TCRdb keeps in-frame clones, though not all of them. The sample lists 100,000 to 120,000 clones; roughly 80% were seen once. The sequencing sample was made of peripheral blood. Receptors were obtained from a man aged 50-59 years with acute or convalescent COVID-19.

Only one count was recorded for this clone. The V gene is TRBV11-2, the J gene TRBJ2-6; no clear D. Between the trimmed V and J ends, which lost 4 bases and 0 bases, there was a span of 10 bases. The V gene's germline CDR1 is SGHAT and CDR2 FQNNGV. The CDR3 extends over 16 amino acids. CDR3 sequence reads: CASSSPPNSGANVLTF. The CDR3 coding sequence is TGTGCCAGCAGCTCCCCCCCAAACTCTGGGGCCAACGTCCTGACTTTC.

CDR3 protein: CASSPVQGDQPQHF. In DNA form, the CDR3 reads TGTGCCAGCAGCCCCGTACAGGGGGATCAGCCCCAGCATTTT. V is TRBV7-9 and J is TRBJ1-5; 8 nucleotides match TRBD1. The CDR3 contains 14 residues. Trimming cost V 5 bases and J 5 bases; bases outside gene matches: 5. Germline V CDR1 and CDR2: SEHNR, FQNEAQ (reference sequence).

This sequence joins TRBV19 and TRBJ1-6; D uncertain. The CDR3 contains 15 residues. Between the trimmed V and J ends, which lost 7 bases and 8 bases, there was a span of 18 bases. Germline values: CDR1 LNHDA, CDR2 SQIVND (reference sequence). CDR3 protein: CASKRWGFGDSPLHF. CDR3 sequence (DNA): TGTGCCAGTAAGCGGTGGGGTTTTGGTGATTCACCCCTCCACTTT.

The rearrangement uses TRBV3-1 (or the pseudogene TRBV3-2) and TRBJ1-6; the match to TRBD1 covers 7 bases. The germline gives CDR1 LGHDT, CDR2 YNNKEL (reference sequence). V shed 3 bases and J 7 bases; nucleotides not matched to a gene: 9. The CDR3 spans 16 residues. CDR3 sequence (DNA): TGTGCCAGCAGCCAGGGACAGCAAAGTGGCAATTCACCCCTCCACTTT. As protein: CASSQGQQSGNSPLHF.

The CDR3 reads CASSQAGQGNYGYTF. CDR3 in DNA: TGCGCCAGCAGCCAAGCCGGACAGGGTAACTATGGCTACACCTTC. V usage is TRBV4-1 and J usage is TRBJ1-2; 8 nucleotides match TRBD1. CDR1 and CDR2 from the germline V gene are MGHRA and YSYEKL. This CDR3 is built from 15 residues. J gave up 1 base and V 1 base, and 2 bases lay outside the gene matches.

This chain connects TRBV6-1 to TRBJ2-2; D ambiguous. The germline V and J ends were trimmed by 5 bases and 3 bases, with 7 bases remaining between them. CDR1 and CDR2 from the germline V gene are MNHNS and SASEGT. The CDR3 runs 13 residues. The CDR3 loop reads CASSSVYTGELFF. CDR3 nucleotides: TGTGCCAGCAGTTCCGTATACACCGGGGAGCTGTTTTTT.

In nucleotides, the CDR3 is TGTGCCAGCACGCTAGGAGACGCGGGAAATTCACCCCTCCACTTT. It translates to CASTLGDAGNSPLHF. The V call is TRBV6-5, the J call TRBJ1-6; no clear D gene. Germline CDR1 reads MNHEY; CDR2 reads SVGAGI. This CDR3 is 15 amino acids long. The V end was cut by 7 bases, the J end by 7 bases, with 17 bases between.

V is TRBV19 and J is TRBJ1-6, with TRBD1 matching over 8 bases. With V trimmed by 8 bases and J by 0 bases, 15 bases remained unmatched. CDR1 and CDR2 (germline): LNHDA, SQIVND (reference sequence). The CDR3 is 19 amino acids. The CDR3 loop reads CASPPAAGGKSSYNSPLHF. The DNA of the CDR3 is TGTGCCAGTCCCCCCGCAGCAGGGGGCAAGAGCTCCTATAATTCACCCCTCCACTTT.

This rearrangement joins TRBV28 to TRBJ1-2; TRBD1 is a possible D gene (5 bases). Looked up from germline, CDR1 is MDHEN and CDR2 is SYDVKM. The CDR3 has 13 amino acids. The V end lost 0 bases, the J end lost 8 bases, and 10 bases lay between the germline ends. Here the CDR3 reads CASSLWGLEGYTF. The CDR3, as DNA: TGTGCCAGCAGTTTATGGGGGCTCGAGGGCTACACCTTC.

V gene TRBV5-5 combines with J gene TRBJ1-2, with D perhaps TRBD1 (6 bases). Trimming took 6 bases from V and 2 from J, leaving 14 bases between them. The CDR3 extends over 14 amino acids. Germline-derived CDR1 and CDR2 are SGHKS and YYEKEE (reference sequence). CDR3 in amino acids: CASTPGQGNYGYTF. In nucleotides, the CDR3 is TGTGCCAGCACCCCTGGGCAGGGGAACTATGGCTACACCTTC. The full variable domain, its missing parts supplied by reference TRBV5-5 and TRBJ1-2, is DAGVTQSPTHLIKTRGQQVTLRCSPISGHKSVSWYQQVLGQGPQFIFQYYEKEERGRGNFPDRFSARQFPNYSSELNVNALLLGDSALYLCASTPGQGNYGYTFGSGTRLTVV.

This chain links TRBV9 with TRBJ1-2; 8 bases match TRBD1. The CDR3 is made up of 14 amino acids. V lost 3 bases, J lost 2 bases, and 3 bases stayed unmatched. Germline V gives CDR1 SGDLS, CDR2 YYNGEE. The CDR3 spells CASSGQGSNYGYTF. The CDR3 DNA reads as TGTGCCAGCAGCGGACAGGGGTCCAACTATGGCTACACCTTC.

Only one count was recorded for this clone. The chain uses TRBV9 and TRBJ2-4; 9 bases are a match to TRBD1. Germline values: CDR1 SGDLS, CDR2 YYNGEE. The CDR3 totals 14 residues. With 4 bases clipped from V and 6 bases from J, the junction kept 5 bases outside the gene matches. CDR3: CASSPRDRVNIQYF. The CDR3, as DNA: TGTGCCAGCAGCCCCCGGGACAGGGTAAACATTCAGTACTTC.

V is TRBV18 and J is TRBJ1-2, with TRBD1 identical over 7 bases. The J segment lost 6 bases and the V segment lost 4 bases, leaving 11 bases of the junction unmatched. The germline V gene has CDR1 KGHSH and CDR2 LQKENI. This CDR3 spans 15 amino acids. CDR3 coding DNA: TGTGCCAGCTCACTCACCGAGACAGGGATTAATGGCTACACCTTC. Residues: CASSLTETGINGYTF.

V is TRBV30 and J is TRBJ1-2; possibly TRBD1 for D (6 bases). V dropped 3 bases and J dropped 8 bases, with 16 bases sitting between them. This CDR3 has 13 amino acids. Germline assignment: CDR1 GTSNPN and CDR2 SVGIG (reference sequence). CDR3 sequence reads: CAWRLSKDRGYTF. In DNA, the CDR3 is TGTGCCTGGAGGCTTTCCAAGGACAGAGGCTACACCTTC.